This T cell receptor beta chain stems from a study of CD8 T cells in ankylosing spondylitis. Points from the study as a whole: Earlier authors reported some of these motif variants in reactive arthritis synovial fluid and blood. What seemed typical of ankylosing spondylitis blood was a TCR beta motif built from several highly homologous variants. From matched ankylosing spondylitis synovial fluid, disease-linked clones were reportedly recovered at significantly enriched levels. Disease-linked clones displayed a CD8+ phenotype and appeared relatively rarely in peripheral blood.

One entry per CDR3 protein, called by TCRdb with MiXCR from the 5' RACE reads. The sample lists roughly 450,000 distinct CDR3 sequences, about 24% occurring once. There are a few counts of this clonotype. The antigen is not known. Germline CDR1 and CDR2: KGHDR and SFDVKD. The length of the CDR3 is 16 residues. V shed 5 bases and J 0 bases; nucleotides not matched to a gene: 5. The rearrangement links TRBV24-1 to TRBJ2-3; 9 bases map to TRBD1. Input material: blood, either unsorted or a sorted T cell fraction (not recorded which). The sequence derives from a male donor with ankylosing spondylitis. The CDR3 DNA reads TGTGCCACCAGTGCCGCCGGGACAGGGAGCACAGATACGCAGTATTTT. Protein sequence: CATSAAGTGSTDTQYF.